This T cell receptor beta chain stems from a study of prognosis after radiotherapy for stage I lung cancer. On the study more broadly: Recruiting of stage I non-small cell lung cancer patients into the study occurred between early 2018 and 2019. The study deemed all of its non-small cell lung cancer patients medically inoperable. 13 men and roughly six women, aged about 53 to 84 and with a median age of around 79 years, made up the patients. Several patients developed distant metastases (median about seven months) after radiotherapy; fewer than 17 showed no significant progression.

Genomic DNA yielded TCR beta CDR3, amplified by two-round multiplex PCR. With primers specific to each TRBV and TRBJ gene, the first-round PCR was performed. TCRdb redid the calling of the multiplex PCR reads with MiXCR, one entry per CDR3 protein. In the table there are more than 15,000 distinct CDR3 sequences, over 15% of which are singletons. This clonotype was counted many times. Trimming took 1 base from V and 7 from J, leaving 8 bases between them. The CDR3 has 13 amino acids. CDR1 is LGHDT and CDR2 is YNNKEL in the germline V gene (reference sequence). The sequenced sample was PBMCs, obtained before or after stereotactic body radiation therapy (not recorded which). This chain joins TRBV3-1 and TRBJ2-1; D unclear. The TCR originated in a donor at least 50 years old with non-small cell lung cancer. The CDR3 nucleotides are TGTGCCAGCAGCCAAGGGGTCCTTAATGAGCAGTTCTTC. Its protein is CASSQGVLNEQFF.